This T cell receptor beta chain is drawn from a study of T-cell reconstitution after alpha-beta-depleted transplantation in children (dated by TCRdb to 2016 to 2017). The study in broad terms: T-cell immune reconstitution after TCRalphabeta/CD19-depleted allogeneic hematopoietic cell transplantation in children was quantitatively tracked in the study by means of TCR repertoire profiling.

In its sample, this clonotype was seen many times. It lacks a known antigen. No base quality information exists; no much larger clone differs at one position. Library creation used PCR. Sequencing used an Illumina HiSeq 2500. TCR libraries were prepared with molecular barcoding, using unique molecular identifiers to normalize TCRbeta repertoire quantification. TCRdb cleaned the public reads at Q25 with fastp, built clones with MiXCR and kept in-frame beta chains. Each entry is one CDR3 protein sequence, shown with its most common DNA and genes. For this sample the table gives approximately 190,000 distinct CDR3 sequences, of which 5% to 6.5% were detected only once. The biggest ten clones account for approximately 4.1% of the sample. The treatment or condition label here, explained by the study, means: allogeneic hematopoietic cell transplantation with graft depleted of TCRalphabeta T cells and CD19 B cells. The children who served as transplant recipients had been given grafts of TCRalphabeta/CD19-depleted allogeneic hematopoietic cells.

The germline V gene provides CDR1 MDHEN and CDR2 SYDVKM. Taken from cysteine to phenylalanine, the CDR3 has 19 residues. The entry retains the CDR3 DNA only, 57 bases that are in frame from base 1. The junction shows trimming of 2 bases on V and 4 bases on J, plus 24 bases between the germline ends. Paper-wide results and their limitations: Apparently early alphabetaT-cell count recovery about two months after transplant reportedly relied on only several hundred rapidly expanded clones derived from non-depleted graft cells. The high TCRbeta diversity at day 60 in some patients was ascribed to recipient T cells and intrathymic progenitors that had survived conditioning. The frequencies of hyperexpanded clones fell over the following months, and after one year, T-cell counts and TCRbeta diversity were mostly attributed to newly produced T cells.

Sequenced material: PBMCs, taken before TCRalphabeta/CD19-depleted stem cell transplant. The chain was built from TRBV28 and TRBJ1-5, with no reliable assignment of the D segment. The clonotype originates from a girl under two years old with combined immunodeficiency, due to receive a stem cell transplant. CDR3 sequence: CASSLASGVSRRRNQPQHF. The nucleotide sequence reads TGTGCCAGCAGTTTAGCCTCGGGAGTTTCCCGGAGGCGGAATCAGCCCCAGCATTTT.